The clone carrying this TCR beta chain came up a few times. TCRdb reanalysed the 5' RACE reads using MiXCR and keeps one entry per CDR3 protein. The table shows 450,000 or so distinct CDR3 sequences, with nearly 25% occurring only once. This sample is part of a study of T-cell memory formation after mild COVID-19. The V gene's germline CDR1 is ENHRY and CDR2 SYGVKD. This CDR3 region has 12 residues. V shed 2 bases and J shed 7 bases, with 9 bases lying between them. Material for sequencing was PBMCs or a T cell subset sorted from them (not recorded which). The sequence was obtained from an adult woman who had mild COVID-19 (a few samples of this study predate the infection). Cell type and time point are not known. The chain couples TRBV10-3 to TRBJ2-7; D not resolved. CDR3: CAISELGWEQYF. In DNA, the CDR3 is TGTGCCATCAGTGAGCTGGGGTGGGAGCAGTACTTC.